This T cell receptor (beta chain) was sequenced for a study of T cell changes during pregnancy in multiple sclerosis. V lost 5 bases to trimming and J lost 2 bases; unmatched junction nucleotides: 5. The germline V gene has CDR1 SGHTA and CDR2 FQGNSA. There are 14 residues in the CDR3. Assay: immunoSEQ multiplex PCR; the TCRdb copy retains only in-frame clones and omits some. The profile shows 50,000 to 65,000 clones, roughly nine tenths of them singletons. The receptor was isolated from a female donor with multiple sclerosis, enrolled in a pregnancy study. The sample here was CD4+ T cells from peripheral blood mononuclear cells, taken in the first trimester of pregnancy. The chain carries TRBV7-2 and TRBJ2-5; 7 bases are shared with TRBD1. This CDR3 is CASSLDRVQETQYF. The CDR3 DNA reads TGTGCCAGCAGCCTCGACAGGGTACAAGAGACCCAGTACTTC.